This T cell receptor (beta chain) is from a study of long-term antiretroviral therapy in people with HIV. The run of the v3.0 immunoSEQ assay was at survey level. Sequencing used immunoSEQ multiplex PCR; TCRdb keeps in-frame clones, though not all of them. The data hold about 18,000 clones, with approximately 90% observed a single time. In each sample, about 0.9-10 million cryopreserved PBMC were present before DNA extraction. In germline, CDR1 is SGHAT, CDR2 FQNNGV. This CDR3 region has 13 residues. Whole-study results and caveats: CDR3 length ranges were narrower in HIV repertoires than in controls.

As for this clone: Its antigen remains unknown. One junction end does not reproduce the germline sequence, and a read error may be involved.

The sequence was collected from a man aged 45-65 years with HIV. Sample: unsorted PBMCs, taken 4.2 years after starting antiretroviral therapy. The chain couples TRBV11-2 to TRBJ2-7; tentative D call: TRBD1 (5 bases). CDR3 region: CASSVDSSYEQYF. The CDR3 DNA is TGTGCCAGCAGCGTAGACAGCTCCTACGAGCAGTACTTC.